These 21 T cell receptor beta chains share one sample of origin, sequenced in a study of blood T cell repertoires in COVID-19 (dated by TCRdb to 2020 to 2021). The library relied on the immunoSEQ multiplex PCR assay. Entries here come from immuneACCESS through TCRdb and include only in-frame sequences with V and J called. Some clones fail to appear in such tables; in the studies checked, an unresolved V gene covers under half of the shortfall, and the cause of the remainder is unknown. The sample table shows about 200,000 clones, and about 88% are seen once. About 4.9% of the sample comes from the top ten. The sequenced sample consisted of peripheral blood. These receptors were collected from a woman aged 80 or over with acute or convalescent COVID-19.

The chain links TRBV18 to TRBJ1-3, with 9 nucleotides matching TRBD1. Germline CDR1 and CDR2: KGHSH and LQKENI. The CDR3 has 14 amino acids. With V trimmed by 3 bases and J by 7 bases, 4 bases remained unmatched. The CDR3 region has the DNA TGTGCCAGCTCACCCCGGACAGGGGTGAACACCATATATTTT. This gives the protein CASSPRTGVNTIYF.

The chain recombines TRBV4-3 with TRBJ1-2, with D maybe TRBD1 (6 bases). Germline CDR1 LGHNA, CDR2 YSLEER. V lost 4 bases and J lost 5, with 20 bases in between. This CDR3 spans 16 amino acids. CDR3 DNA sequence: TGCGCCAGCAGCCTCTCTACACCAAGGCAGGGGTATGGCTACACCTTC. Protein: CASSLSTPRQGYGYTF.

J is TRBJ2-7 and V is TRBV5-1, with TRBD2 matching 10 bases. V shed 5 bases and J 2 bases; nucleotides not matched to a gene: 7. This CDR3 is 15 amino acids long. Germline assignment: CDR1 SGHRS and CDR2 YFSETQ. This CDR3 is CASSFPAGGTYEQYF. In nucleotides, the CDR3 is TGCGCCAGCAGTTTTCCAGCGGGAGGGACCTACGAGCAGTACTTC.

The chain has TRBV19 and TRBJ2-3, with D possibly being TRBD2 (5 bases). The CDR3 totals 15 residues. Germline lookup yields CDR1 LNHDA and CDR2 SQIVND (reference sequence). V was cut by 2 bases and J by 11 bases, with 20 bases left in between. The CDR3 sequence is CASSISYGNSQRQYF. CDR3 DNA: TGTGCCAGTAGTATAAGTTACGGGAATAGCCAGAGGCAGTATTTT.

Here the CDR3 DNA reads TGTGCCAGCAGCCCCCGTGACAGGGGAAATCAGCCCCAGCATTTT. It specifies CASSPRDRGNQPQHF. The chain joins TRBV5-8 to TRBJ1-5; the match to TRBD1 covers 8 bases. V gave up 4 bases and J gave up 4 bases; unmatched junction bases: 7. CDR1 is SGHTS and CDR2 is YDEGEE in the germline V gene. CDR3 length: 15 residues.

V gene TRBV11-2 combines with J gene TRBJ2-3; TRBD2 matches 7 bases. With 5 bases clipped from V and 4 bases from J, the junction kept 12 bases outside the gene matches. The germline CDR1 and CDR2 sequences are SGHAT and FQNNGV. The CDR3 is 16 residues long. CDR3 protein: CASSPNPGGVPDTQYF. DNA of the CDR3: TGTGCCAGCAGCCCAAATCCGGGAGGAGTGCCAGATACGCAGTATTTT.

CDR3 nucleotide sequence: TGCGCCAGCAGCTTACAGGCCAAAAACATTCAGTACTTC. Protein: CASSLQAKNIQYF. V gene TRBV5-1 combines with J gene TRBJ2-4; no clear D. This CDR3 spans 13 amino acids. V lost 2 bases and J 1 base, leaving 4 bases between the germline ends. Germline V gene lookup returns CDR1 SGHRS and CDR2 YFSETQ.

The chain combines TRBV5-1 with TRBJ1-4, with no clear D. This CDR3 comprises 14 residues. The ends were cut back, 1 base at V and 1 base at J, with 5 bases in the middle. From germline, CDR1 is SGHRS and CDR2 YFSETQ. CDR3: CASSLTETNEKLFF. CDR3 nucleotide sequence: TGCGCCAGCAGCTTGACTGAAACTAATGAAAAACTGTTTTTT.

This clone was seen a single time. This sequence joins TRBV4-3 and TRBJ2-1; D remains ambiguous. CDR1 and CDR2 (germline): LGHNA, YSLEER. This CDR3 spans 14 amino acids. Between the trimmed V and J ends, which lost 1 base and 4 bases, there was a span of 8 bases. The CDR3 DNA reads TGCGCCAGCAGCCAAGGAGAGAGGTACAATGAGCAGTTCTTC. It translates to CASSQGERYNEQFF.

This rearrangement joins TRBV5-1 to TRBJ1-1; no clear D. V lost 0 bases and J lost 0, with 12 bases in between. The CDR3 totals 16 residues. Germline CDR1 and CDR2: SGHRS and YFSETQ. For the CDR3, the DNA is TGCGCCAGCAGCTTGGTAGCGGACTTAGTGAACACTGAAGCTTTCTTT. Translating gives CASSLVADLVNTEAFF.

The chain recombines TRBV5-4 with TRBJ2-7, with TRBD2 matching over 10 bases. V dropped 4 bases and J dropped 0; count of bases not matched to a gene: 7. The CDR3 extends over 16 amino acids. Per germline, CDR1 SGHNT and CDR2 YYREEE (reference sequence). Written as DNA, the CDR3 is TGTGCCAGCAGCCCCAGTTCTAGCGGGGGCTCCTACGAGCAGTACTTC. Residues: CASSPSSSGGSYEQYF.

This clone was counted between two and nine times. The chain uses TRBV3-1 (or the pseudogene TRBV3-2) and TRBJ1-2; TRBD1 matches at 7 bases. Germline trimming cut 2 bases from V and 3 bases from J; bases unmatched to any gene: 6. There are 15 residues in the CDR3. Looked up from germline, CDR1 is LGHDT and CDR2 is YNNKEL (reference sequence). The CDR3: CASSQTGQADYGYTF. The CDR3 DNA reads as TGTGCCAGCAGCCAAACCGGACAGGCCGACTATGGCTACACCTTC.

This rearrangement joins TRBV3-1 (or the pseudogene TRBV3-2) to TRBJ1-2; D uncertain. Germline CDR1 and CDR2: LGHDT and YNNKEL (reference sequence). V dropped 8 bases and J dropped 2 bases, with 18 bases sitting between them. The CDR3 covers 15 residues. The chain's CDR3 is CASGLRGGRNYGYTF. DNA for the CDR3: TGTGCCAGCGGGTTGCGGGGAGGACGGAACTATGGCTACACCTTC.

The chain uses TRBV5-1 and TRBJ2-7, with D perhaps TRBD1 (6 bases). Trimming removed 4 bases at V and 6 bases at J, with 23 bases between. CDR3 length: 16 amino acids. Germline loops: CDR1 SGHRS, CDR2 YFSETQ. The CDR3 reads CASSAGPPGHLLEQYF. The CDR3 DNA sequence: TGCGCCAGCAGCGCAGGACCGCCGGGACACTTACTCGAGCAGTACTTC.

The CDR3 here is CASSIPGLAGVGEQFF. The CDR3 DNA is TGCGCCAGCAGCATTCCGGGACTAGCGGGAGTAGGTGAGCAGTTCTTC. J is TRBJ2-1 and V is TRBV5-1; 14 bases are shared with TRBD2. In germline, CDR1 is SGHRS, CDR2 YFSETQ. V lost 4 bases to trimming and J lost 9 bases; unmatched junction nucleotides: 9. The CDR3 is 16 amino acids.

This clone was counted a single time. CDR3 in DNA: TGTGCCATCACGAACCGGGGAGGGGTGAATAATTCACCCCTCCACTTT. Its protein product is CAITNRGGVNNSPLHF. The chain links TRBV7-9 to TRBJ1-6; D is possibly TRBD1 (5 bases). CDR1 is SEHNR and CDR2 is FQNEAQ in the germline V gene (reference sequence). The CDR3 sequence is 16 residues long. The V end lost 10 bases, the J end lost 5 bases, and 21 bases lay between the germline ends.

A few counts support this clone. The V gene is TRBV7-8, the J gene TRBJ1-5; the D is unclear. This CDR3 region has 15 residues. The germline CDR1 and CDR2 sequences are SGHVS and FQNEAQ. V was cut by 6 bases and J by 5 bases, with 17 bases left in between. In DNA, the CDR3 is TGTGCCAGCAGTCCACGGGGAGGATACGATCAGCCCCAGCATTTT. As protein: CASSPRGGYDQPQHF.

This chain uses TRBV19 with TRBJ2-1; D call uncertain. There are 15 residues in the CDR3. Germline V lookup: CDR1 LNHDA, CDR2 SQIVND (reference sequence). The CDR3 DNA is TGTGCTTGTAGCCCCCGGCAAAACTCCTACAATGAGCAGTTCTTC. This translates into CACSPRQNSYNEQFF.

The chain couples TRBV18 to TRBJ1-1, with D perhaps TRBD1 (5 bases). Looked up from germline, CDR1 is KGHSH and CDR2 is LQKENI. The CDR3 runs to 13 residues. Trimming stripped 3 bases from V and 3 bases from J, with 8 bases between. In nucleotides, the CDR3 is TGTGCCAGCTCACCGGACACTTACACTGAAGCTTTCTTT. It specifies CASSPDTYTEAFF.

The chain is built from TRBV3-1 (or the pseudogene TRBV3-2) and TRBJ2-7, with 8 nucleotides matching TRBD2. J was trimmed by 2 bases and V by 5 bases; bases with no gene match: 5. The CDR3 spans 14 residues. Germline assignment: CDR1 LGHDT and CDR2 YNNKEL (reference sequence). CDR3 DNA sequence: TGTGCCAGCAGCTACCGGGAGGGCCCCTACGAGCAGTACTTC. Its protein is CASSYREGPYEQYF.

This rearrangement joins TRBV3-1 (or the pseudogene TRBV3-2) to TRBJ2-5, with 7 bases aligning to TRBD2. This CDR3 region has 16 residues. Losses at the gene ends were 2 bases for V and 4 bases for J; bases not matched to a gene: 10. Germline-derived CDR1 and CDR2 are LGHDT and YNNKEL (reference sequence). The chain's CDR3 is CASSQRSTSLVETQYF. The CDR3 DNA sequence: TGTGCCAGCAGCCAACGGTCGACTAGCTTGGTAGAGACCCAGTACTTC.